This T cell receptor beta chain derives from a study of blood T cell repertoires in COVID-19. Study context: Material from acute and convalescent COVID-19 was sourced from the United States, Italy and Spain.

Authors' methods: By means of reference gene primer amplification, nucleated cell counts were estimated. Clones were sequenced by immunoSEQ multiplex PCR, and TCRdb holds only the in-frame ones, with some missing. V and J calls and clone size follow that table, whereas D and trimming were derived from the DNA. There are around 62,000 clones in the sample; 70% to 90% occur only once, and under 4.5% lies in the top ten. Sequencing was done on a sample of peripheral blood. The clonotype was recovered from a human donor in a cohort sampled during active COVID-19.

In DNA form, the CDR3 reads TGTGCCAGCAGCCTGACTAGCGGGGGGGATCGGGAGACCCAGTACTTC. The encoded protein is CASSLTSGGDRETQYF. This chain links TRBV7-3 with TRBJ2-5; 14 bases agree with TRBD2. The germline V gene has CDR1 SGHTA and CDR2 FQGTGA. This CDR3 contains 16 residues. Trimming cost V 5 bases and J 5 bases; bases outside gene matches: 7. Full variable domain (outside the CDR3, taken from reference TRBV7-3 and TRBJ2-5): GAGVSQTPSNKVTEKGKYVELRCDPISGHTALYWYRQSLGQGPEFLIYFQGTGAADDSGLPNDRFFAVRPEGSVSTLKIQRTERGDSAVYLCASSLTSGGDRETQYFGPGTRLLVL.